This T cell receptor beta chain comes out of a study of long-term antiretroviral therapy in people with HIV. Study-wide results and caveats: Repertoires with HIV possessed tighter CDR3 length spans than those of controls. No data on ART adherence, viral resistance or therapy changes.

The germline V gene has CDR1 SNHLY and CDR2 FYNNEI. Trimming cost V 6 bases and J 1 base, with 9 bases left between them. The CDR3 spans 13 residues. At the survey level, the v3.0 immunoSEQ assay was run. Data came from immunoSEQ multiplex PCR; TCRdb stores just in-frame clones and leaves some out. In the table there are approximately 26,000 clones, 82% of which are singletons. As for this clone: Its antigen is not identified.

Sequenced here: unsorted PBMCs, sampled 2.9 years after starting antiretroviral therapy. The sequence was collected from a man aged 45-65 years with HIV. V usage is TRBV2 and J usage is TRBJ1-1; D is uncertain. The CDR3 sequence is CASRRRSNTEAFF. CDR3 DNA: TGTGCCAGCAGAAGACGGTCGAACACTGAAGCTTTCTTT.